Here is one T cell receptor (beta chain) with its context. This sample is drawn from a study of cytomegalovirus exposure and HLA in healthy donors. The CDR3 is 13 amino acids. V gave up 1 base and J gave up 5 bases; unmatched junction bases: 5. The germline gives CDR1 GTSNPN, CDR2 SVGIG (reference sequence). PCR involved 60 Vbeta and 13 Jbeta primers. Only in-frame clones appear in the TCRdb table, and some are missing; sequencing was by immunoSEQ multiplex PCR. The sample contains about 72,000 clones, approximately 78% of which appear only once. This receptor was identified in a man younger than 35 in good health and CMV-seronegative. The sequencing sample was made of PBMCs. V is TRBV30 and J is TRBJ2-7; the match to TRBD1 covers 7 bases. The CDR3 DNA sequence: TGTGCCTGGAGTGCCGACAGGGCCCACGAGCAGTACTTC. It specifies CAWSADRAHEQYF.